The 2 T cell receptor beta chains in this list originate from one sample, sequenced in a study of naive and memory T cell subsets. An equimolar mix of two oligonucleotides served as the beta constant-region primer for TRBC1 and TRBC2. Nested alpha and beta constant-region primers with the SP2 primer drove four PCR rounds on ligated cDNA. TCRdb reanalysed the UMI-ligation and nested PCR reads using MiXCR and keeps one entry per CDR3 protein. The sample contains about 90,000 distinct CDR3 sequences, roughly 10% of which appear only once. Overall study results and limits: Naive repertoires, especially CD8, held a few larger clonotypes, possibly memory cells re-expressing CD45RA.

These receptors' antigens are unknown. The sequenced sample was naive CD4+ T cells from blood. The receptors were sampled from a human donor in good health.

Ten or more counts support this clonotype. The rearrangement links TRBV12-3 or TRBV12-4 to TRBJ1-5; TRBD1 is a possible D gene (6 bases). This CDR3 comprises 15 residues. V was clipped by 5 bases and J by 1 base, with 12 bases between them. CDR3 amino acids: CASSLSGGSNQPQHF. CDR3 DNA sequence: TGTGCCAGCAGTCTGAGCGGGGGCAGCAATCAGCCCCAGCATTTT.

The rearrangement joins TRBV19 to TRBJ2-7; 7 bases line up with TRBD1. Germline assignment: CDR1 LNHDA and CDR2 SQIVND (reference sequence). The V and J ends lost 2 bases and 6 bases, in that order; junction bases with no gene match: 7. The CDR3 sequence is 14 residues long. The CDR3 protein is CASSIPRQGPEQYF. Written as DNA, the CDR3 is TGTGCCAGTAGTATACCGAGACAGGGTCCCGAGCAGTACTTC.